This TCR beta chain was recovered during a study of T-cell memory formation after mild COVID-19. Study outcomes and limitations: CD4/CD8 balance held among clones contracting day 15 to 85, and later expanders leaned CD4+. CD4+ contracting clones were found mainly in CM and EM, and CD8+ ones in EMRA.

Regarding this clonotype: Its antigen is currently unknown.

The V end lost 6 bases, the J end lost 5 bases, and 16 bases lay between the germline ends. Looked up from germline, CDR1 is SNHLY and CDR2 is FYNNEI. The CDR3 has 14 residues. Constant-segment primers were used for 5'RACE, and the resulting TCR alpha and TCR beta cDNA libraries carried sample barcodes and UMIs. TCRdb re-called the 5' RACE reads with MiXCR, one entry per CDR3 protein. This sample has about 350,000 distinct CDR3 sequences, with roughly an eighth found just once. This clonotype originated in a man in his late teens or twenties who had mild COVID-19 (a few samples of this study predate the infection). Cell type and time point are not known. The chain employs TRBV2 and TRBJ2-5, with TRBD2 as a possible D gene (6 bases). Sequencing was done on a sample of PBMCs or a T cell subset sorted from them (not recorded which). The CDR3 nucleotides read TGTGCCAGCAGCTCGGCGGGGCGCAGGGAGACCCAGTACTTC. Translated, it gives CASSSAGRRETQYF.